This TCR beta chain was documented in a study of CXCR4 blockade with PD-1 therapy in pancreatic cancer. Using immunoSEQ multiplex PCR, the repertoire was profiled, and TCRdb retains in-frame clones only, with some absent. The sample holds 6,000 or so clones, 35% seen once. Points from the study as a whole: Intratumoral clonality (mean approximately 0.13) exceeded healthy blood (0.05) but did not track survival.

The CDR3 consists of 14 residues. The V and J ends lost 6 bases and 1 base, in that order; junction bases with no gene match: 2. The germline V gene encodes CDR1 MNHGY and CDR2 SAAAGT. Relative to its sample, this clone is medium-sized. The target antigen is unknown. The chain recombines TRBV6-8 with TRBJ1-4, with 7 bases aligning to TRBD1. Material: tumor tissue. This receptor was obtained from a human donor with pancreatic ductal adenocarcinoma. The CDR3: CASRRQGTNEKLFF. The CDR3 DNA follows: TGTGCCAGCAGACGACAGGGAACTAATGAAAAACTGTTTTTT.